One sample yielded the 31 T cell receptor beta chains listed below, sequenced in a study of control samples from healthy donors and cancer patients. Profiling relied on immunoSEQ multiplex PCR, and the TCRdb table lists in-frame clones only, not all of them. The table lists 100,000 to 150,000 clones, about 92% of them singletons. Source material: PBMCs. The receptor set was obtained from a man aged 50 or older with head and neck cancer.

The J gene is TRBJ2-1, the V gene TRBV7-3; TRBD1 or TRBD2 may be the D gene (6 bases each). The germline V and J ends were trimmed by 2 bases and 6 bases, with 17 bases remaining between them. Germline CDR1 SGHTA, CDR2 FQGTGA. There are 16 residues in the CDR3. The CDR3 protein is CASSLFVRGLFNEQFF. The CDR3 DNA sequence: TGTGCCAGCAGCTTATTCGTTCGGGGGCTTTTCAATGAGCAGTTCTTC.

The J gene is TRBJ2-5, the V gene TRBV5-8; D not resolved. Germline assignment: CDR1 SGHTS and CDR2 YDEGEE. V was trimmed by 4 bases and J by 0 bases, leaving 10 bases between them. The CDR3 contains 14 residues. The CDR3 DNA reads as TGTGCCAGCAGCCCGGGCCCGTACCAAGAGACCCAGTACTTC. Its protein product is CASSPGPYQETQYF.

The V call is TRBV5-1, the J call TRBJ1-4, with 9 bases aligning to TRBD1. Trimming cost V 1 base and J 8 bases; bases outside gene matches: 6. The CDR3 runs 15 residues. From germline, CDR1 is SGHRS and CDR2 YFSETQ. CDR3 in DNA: TGCGCCAGCAGCTTGAGGACAGGGGTCAGCGAAAAACTGTTTTTT. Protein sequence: CASSLRTGVSEKLFF.

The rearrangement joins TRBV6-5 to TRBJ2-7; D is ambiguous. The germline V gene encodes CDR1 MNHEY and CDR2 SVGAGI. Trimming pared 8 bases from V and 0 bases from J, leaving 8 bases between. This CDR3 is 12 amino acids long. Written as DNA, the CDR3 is TGTGCCAGCTTGTTTAGCTCCTACGAGCAGTACTTC. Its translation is CASLFSSYEQYF.

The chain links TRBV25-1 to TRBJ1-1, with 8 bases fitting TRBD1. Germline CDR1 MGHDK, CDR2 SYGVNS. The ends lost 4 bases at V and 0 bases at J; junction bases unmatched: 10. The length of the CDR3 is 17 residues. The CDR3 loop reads CASSGDRDRLMNTEAFF. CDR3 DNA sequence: TGTGCCAGCAGTGGAGACCGGGACAGGCTTATGAACACTGAAGCTTTCTTT. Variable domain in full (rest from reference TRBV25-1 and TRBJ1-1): EADIYQTPRYLVIGTGKKITLECSQTMGHDKMYWYQQDPGMELHLIHYSYGVNSTEKGDLSSESTVSRIRTEHFPLTLESARPSHTSQYLCASSGDRDRLMNTEAFFGQGTRLTVV.

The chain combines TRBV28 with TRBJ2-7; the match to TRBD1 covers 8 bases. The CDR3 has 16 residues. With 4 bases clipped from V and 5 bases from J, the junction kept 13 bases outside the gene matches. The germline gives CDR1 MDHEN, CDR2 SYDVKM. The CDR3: CASSSLDRVSGNEQYF. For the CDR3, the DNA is TGTGCCAGCAGTTCCCTGGACAGGGTGAGTGGAAACGAGCAGTACTTC.

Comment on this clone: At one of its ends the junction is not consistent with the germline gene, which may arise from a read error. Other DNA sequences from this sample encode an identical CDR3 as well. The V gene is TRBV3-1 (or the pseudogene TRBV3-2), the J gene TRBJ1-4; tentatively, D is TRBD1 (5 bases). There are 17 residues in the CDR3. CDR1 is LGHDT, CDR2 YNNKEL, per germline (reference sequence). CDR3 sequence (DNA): TGTGCAAGCAGCCAAGTGTGGGGAGGGGCTGTAAGTGAAAAACTGTTTTTT. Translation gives CASSQVWGGAVSEKLFF.

CDR3 in amino acids: CATSRGRVREISNQPQHF. In DNA, the CDR3 is TGTGCCACCAGCAGAGGCAGGGTCCGCGAGATCAGCAATCAGCCCCAGCATTTT. This rearrangement joins TRBV15 to TRBJ1-5; perhaps TRBD1 as D (5 bases). The CDR3 has 18 amino acids. Germline V lookup: CDR1 LNHNV, CDR2 YYDKDF (reference sequence). Deletions cut 1 base from V and 1 base from J, with 17 bases between.

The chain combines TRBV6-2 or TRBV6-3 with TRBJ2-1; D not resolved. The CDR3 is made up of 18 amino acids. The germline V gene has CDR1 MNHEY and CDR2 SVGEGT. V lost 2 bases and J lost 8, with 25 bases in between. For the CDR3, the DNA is TGTGCCAGCAGTTACCACATTGGAGAACTAACCACTTGGGATGAGCAGTTCTTC. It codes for CASSYHIGELTTWDEQFF.

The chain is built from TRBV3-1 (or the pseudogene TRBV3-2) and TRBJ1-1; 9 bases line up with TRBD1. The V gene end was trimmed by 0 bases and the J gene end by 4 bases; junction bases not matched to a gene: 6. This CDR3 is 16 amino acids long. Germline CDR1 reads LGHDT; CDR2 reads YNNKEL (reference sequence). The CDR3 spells CASSQDLLTGGTEAFF. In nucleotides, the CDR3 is TGTGCCAGCAGCCAAGATCTGTTGACAGGGGGCACTGAAGCTTTCTTT.

The CDR3: CASSLQYEQYF. CDR3 DNA sequence: TGTGCCAGCAGCCTTCAGTACGAGCAGTACTTC. The chain has TRBV7-2 and TRBJ2-7; no firm D call. Germline V gene data show CDR1 as SGHTA and CDR2 as FQGNSA. V gave up 5 bases and J gave up 4 bases, with 6 bases separating them. The CDR3 has 11 amino acids.

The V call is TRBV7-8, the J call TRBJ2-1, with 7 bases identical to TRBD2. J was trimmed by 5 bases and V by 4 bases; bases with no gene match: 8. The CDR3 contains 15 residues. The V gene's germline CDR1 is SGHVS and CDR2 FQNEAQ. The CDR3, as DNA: TGTGCCAGCAGCTATTACAAAGCGGGGAACAATGAGCAGTTCTTC. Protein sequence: CASSYYKAGNNEQFF.

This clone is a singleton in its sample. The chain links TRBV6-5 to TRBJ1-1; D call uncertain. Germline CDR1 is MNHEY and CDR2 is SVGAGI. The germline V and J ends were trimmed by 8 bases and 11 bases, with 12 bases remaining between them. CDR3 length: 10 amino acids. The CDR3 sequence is CASLELQAFF. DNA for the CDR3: TGTGCCAGCTTGGAGCTCCAGGCTTTCTTT.

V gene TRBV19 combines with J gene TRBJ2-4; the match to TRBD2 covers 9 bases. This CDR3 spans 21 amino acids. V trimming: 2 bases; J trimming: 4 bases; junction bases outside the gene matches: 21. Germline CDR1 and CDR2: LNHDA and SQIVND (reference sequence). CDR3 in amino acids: CASSIWGWASGVRRAKNIQYF. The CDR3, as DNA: TGTGCCAGTAGTATATGGGGGTGGGCTAGCGGGGTTCGGAGAGCTAAAAACATTCAGTACTTC.

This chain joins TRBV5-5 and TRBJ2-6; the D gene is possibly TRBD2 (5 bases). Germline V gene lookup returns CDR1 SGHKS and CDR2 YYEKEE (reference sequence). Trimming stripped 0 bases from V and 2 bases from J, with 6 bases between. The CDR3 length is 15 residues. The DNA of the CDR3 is TGTGCCAGCAGCTTGGGAGGGACTGGGGCCAACGTCCTGACTTTC. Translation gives CASSLGGTGANVLTF.

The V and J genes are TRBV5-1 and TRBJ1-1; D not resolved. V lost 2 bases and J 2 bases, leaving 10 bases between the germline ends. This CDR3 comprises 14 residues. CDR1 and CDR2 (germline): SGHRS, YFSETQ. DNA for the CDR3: TGCGCCAGCAGCTTCTCGCCGGTAAACACTGAAGCTTTCTTT. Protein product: CASSFSPVNTEAFF.

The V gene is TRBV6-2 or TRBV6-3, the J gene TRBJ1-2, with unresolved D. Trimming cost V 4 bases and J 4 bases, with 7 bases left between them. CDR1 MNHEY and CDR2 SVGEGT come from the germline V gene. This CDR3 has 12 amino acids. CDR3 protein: CASSSDVYGYTF. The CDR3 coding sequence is TGTGCCAGCAGTTCGGACGTCTATGGCTACACCTTC.

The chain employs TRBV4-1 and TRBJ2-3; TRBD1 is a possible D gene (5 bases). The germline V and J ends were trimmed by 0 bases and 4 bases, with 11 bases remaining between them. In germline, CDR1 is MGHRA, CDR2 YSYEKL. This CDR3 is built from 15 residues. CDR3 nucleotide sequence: TGCGCCAGCAGCCAAGATTCCCAGGGCGCAGATACGCAGTATTTT. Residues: CASSQDSQGADTQYF.

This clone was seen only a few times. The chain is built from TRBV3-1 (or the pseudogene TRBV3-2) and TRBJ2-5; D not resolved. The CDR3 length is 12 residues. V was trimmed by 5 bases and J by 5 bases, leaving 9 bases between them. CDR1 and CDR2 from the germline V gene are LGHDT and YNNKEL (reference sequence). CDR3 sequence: CASSYVGETQYF. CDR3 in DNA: TGTGCCAGCAGCTACGTGGGGGAGACCCAGTACTTC.

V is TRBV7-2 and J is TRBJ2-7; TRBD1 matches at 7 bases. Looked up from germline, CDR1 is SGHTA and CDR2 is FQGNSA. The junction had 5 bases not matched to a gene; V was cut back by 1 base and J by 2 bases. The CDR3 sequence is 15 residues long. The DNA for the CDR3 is TGTGCCAGCAGCTTAGTATGGACAGGAACCTACGAGCAGTACTTC. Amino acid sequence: CASSLVWTGTYEQYF.

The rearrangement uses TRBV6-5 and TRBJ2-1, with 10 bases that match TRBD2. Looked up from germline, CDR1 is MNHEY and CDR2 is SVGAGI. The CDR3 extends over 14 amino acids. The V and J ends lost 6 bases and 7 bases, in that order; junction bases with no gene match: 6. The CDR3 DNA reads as TGTGCCAGCAGCCTAGCGGGGGCAACGAATGAGCAGTTCTTC. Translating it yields CASSLAGATNEQFF.

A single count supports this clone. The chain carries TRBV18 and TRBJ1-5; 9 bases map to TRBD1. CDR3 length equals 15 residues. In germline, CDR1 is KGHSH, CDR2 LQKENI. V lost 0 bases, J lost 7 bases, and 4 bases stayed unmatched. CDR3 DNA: TGTGCCAGCTCACCACCGGGACAGGGACGGCAGCCCCAGCATTTT. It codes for CASSPPGQGRQPQHF. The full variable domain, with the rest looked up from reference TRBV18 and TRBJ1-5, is NAGVMQNPRHLVRRRGQEARLRCSPMKGHSHVYWYRQLPEEGLKFMVYLQKENIIDESGMPKERFSAEFPKEGPSILRIQQVVRGDSAAYFCASSPPGQGRQPQHFGDGTRLSIL.

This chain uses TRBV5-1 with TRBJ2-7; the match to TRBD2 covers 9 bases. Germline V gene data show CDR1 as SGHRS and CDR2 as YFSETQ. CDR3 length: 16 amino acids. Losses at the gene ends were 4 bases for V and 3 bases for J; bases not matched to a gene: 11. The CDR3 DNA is TGCGCCAGCAGCCCGCAGGCGGCTAGCGGGAACTACGAGCAGTACTTC. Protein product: CASSPQAASGNYEQYF.

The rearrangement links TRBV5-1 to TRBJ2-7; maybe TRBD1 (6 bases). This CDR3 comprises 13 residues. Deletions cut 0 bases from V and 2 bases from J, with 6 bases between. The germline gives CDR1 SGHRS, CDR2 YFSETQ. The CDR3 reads CASSLGDTYEQYF. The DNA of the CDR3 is TGCGCCAGCAGCTTGGGGGACACCTACGAGCAGTACTTC.

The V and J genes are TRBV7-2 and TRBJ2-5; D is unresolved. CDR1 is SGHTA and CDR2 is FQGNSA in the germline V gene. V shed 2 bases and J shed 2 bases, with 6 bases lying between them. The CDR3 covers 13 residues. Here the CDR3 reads CASSLSRQETQYF. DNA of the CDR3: TGTGCCAGCAGCTTATCCCGACAAGAGACCCAGTACTTC.

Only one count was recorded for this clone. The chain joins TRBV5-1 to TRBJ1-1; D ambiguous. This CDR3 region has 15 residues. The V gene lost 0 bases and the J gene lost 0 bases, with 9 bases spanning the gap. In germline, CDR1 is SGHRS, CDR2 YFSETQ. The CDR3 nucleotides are TGCGCCAGCAGCTTGGGGGAGGGCATGAACACTGAAGCTTTCTTT. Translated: CASSLGEGMNTEAFF.

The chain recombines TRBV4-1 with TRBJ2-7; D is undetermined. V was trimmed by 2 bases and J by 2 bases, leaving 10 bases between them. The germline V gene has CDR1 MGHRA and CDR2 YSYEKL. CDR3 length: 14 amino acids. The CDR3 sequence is CASSQHSLTYEQYF. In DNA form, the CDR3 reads TGCGCCAGCAGCCAACACTCATTGACCTACGAGCAGTACTTC.

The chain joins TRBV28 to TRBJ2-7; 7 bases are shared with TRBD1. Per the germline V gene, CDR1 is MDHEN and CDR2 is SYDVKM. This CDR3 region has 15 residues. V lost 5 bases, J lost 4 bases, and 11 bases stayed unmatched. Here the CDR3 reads CASSEQQGLGYEQYF. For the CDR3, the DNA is TGTGCCAGCAGTGAACAACAGGGGCTCGGGTACGAGCAGTACTTC. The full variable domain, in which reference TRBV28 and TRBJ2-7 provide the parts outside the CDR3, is DVKVTQSSRYLVKRTGEKVFLECVQDMDHENMFWYRQDPGLGLRLIYFSYDVKMKEKGDIPEGYSVSREKKERFSLILESASTNQTSMYLCASSEQQGLGYEQYFGPGTRLTVT.

The DNA of the CDR3 is TGTGCCAGCAGCCCGCGCCTACAGGGGTCCAAGGGCAATCAGCCCCAGCATTTT. It encodes CASSPRLQGSKGNQPQHF. The rearrangement uses TRBV7-6 and TRBJ1-5, with 7 bases that match TRBD1. Germline CDR1 reads SGHVS; CDR2 reads FNYEAQ. The V gene end was trimmed by 5 bases and the J gene end by 2 bases; junction bases not matched to a gene: 15. The CDR3 totals 18 residues.

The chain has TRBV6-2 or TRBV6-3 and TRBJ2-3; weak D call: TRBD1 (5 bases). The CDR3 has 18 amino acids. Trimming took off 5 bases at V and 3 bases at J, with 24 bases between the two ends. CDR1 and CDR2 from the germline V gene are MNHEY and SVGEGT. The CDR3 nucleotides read TGTGCCAGCAGTCCAGGACATCAACAACAATCTAGGACAGATACGCAGTATTTT. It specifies CASSPGHQQQSRTDTQYF.

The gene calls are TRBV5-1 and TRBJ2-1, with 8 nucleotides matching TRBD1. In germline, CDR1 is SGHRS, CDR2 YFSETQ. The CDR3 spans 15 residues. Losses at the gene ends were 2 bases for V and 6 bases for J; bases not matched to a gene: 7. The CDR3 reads CASSLQSQGVNEQFF. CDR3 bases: TGCGCCAGCAGCTTACAATCACAGGGGGTCAATGAGCAGTTCTTC.